The rows below give T cell receptor beta chains drawn from one sample of a study of cytomegalovirus exposure and HLA in healthy donors. Assay used: immunoSEQ multiplex PCR; TCRdb lists only in-frame clones, some missing. Of over 120,000 clones listed, approximately 79% are singletons. The sequenced sample consisted of PBMCs. All receptors derive from a young man in good health and CMV-seropositive. CDR3s include the opening cysteine and the closing phenylalanine or tryptophan. Each record gives: D gene, V gene, J gene, clone size, CDR3 protein, CDR3 DNA. A D gene is named only where the DNA matches it firmly. Rows give clone size only sometimes, using once, few, many, or a class for an expanded clone.

d_gene: NA; v_gene: TRBV4-3; j_gene: TRBJ1-2; abundance: NA; CDR3aa: CASSQDGRGYGYTF; CDR3nt: TGCGCCAGCAGCCAAGATGGCAGGGGCTATGGCTACACCTTC
d_gene: NA; v_gene: TRBV6-5; j_gene: TRBJ2-1; abundance: NA; CDR3aa: CASSTRWERDEQFF; CDR3nt: TGTGCCAGCAGTACTCGATGGGAGAGGGATGAGCAGTTCTTC
d_gene: TRBD1; v_gene: TRBV6-1; j_gene: TRBJ2-7; abundance: NA; CDR3aa: CASSETGGNYEQYF; CDR3nt: TGTGCCAGCAGTGAAACAGGGGGCAACTACGAGCAGTACTTC
d_gene: TRBD1; v_gene: TRBV7-6; j_gene: TRBJ1-1; abundance: once; CDR3aa: CASSLAQGAYTEAFF; CDR3nt: TGTGCCAGCAGCTTAGCCCAGGGGGCATACACTGAAGCTTTCTTT
d_gene: NA; v_gene: TRBV6-1; j_gene: TRBJ2-1; abundance: NA; CDR3aa: CASSESATWAKSYNEQFF; CDR3nt: TGTGCCAGCAGTGAATCGGCCACTTGGGCAAAATCCTACAATGAGCAGTTCTTC
d_gene: TRBD1; v_gene: TRBV4-2; j_gene: TRBJ2-1; abundance: NA; CDR3aa: CASSLVNRGAQFF; CDR3nt: TGTGCCAGCAGTTTAGTAAACAGGGGGGCGCAGTTCTTC
d_gene: NA; v_gene: TRBV4-3; j_gene: TRBJ1-1; abundance: NA; CDR3aa: CASSQDRNTEAFF; CDR3nt: TGCGCCAGCAGCCAAGACAGGAACACTGAAGCTTTCTTT
d_gene: NA; v_gene: TRBV7-9; j_gene: TRBJ2-3; abundance: once; CDR3aa: CASLPAMDTQYF; CDR3nt: TGTGCCAGCCTTCCTGCTATGGATACGCAGTATTTT
d_gene: TRBD1; v_gene: TRBV10-2; j_gene: TRBJ1-1; abundance: NA; CDR3aa: CASSTDRDGVMNTEAFF; CDR3nt: TGCGCCAGCAGCACGGACAGGGACGGGGTGATGAACACTGAAGCTTTCTTT
d_gene: NA; v_gene: TRBV28; j_gene: TRBJ2-7; abundance: once; CDR3aa: CASRPQGRSYEQYF; CDR3nt: TGTGCCAGCAGGCCCCAGGGTAGATCCTACGAGCAGTACTTC
d_gene: NA; v_gene: TRBV6-5; j_gene: TRBJ2-2; abundance: NA; CDR3aa: CASSYSSGAGELFF; CDR3nt: TGTGCCAGCAGTTACTCGAGTGGTGCCGGGGAGCTGTTTTTT
d_gene: TRBD1; v_gene: TRBV28; j_gene: TRBJ2-7; abundance: NA; CDR3aa: CASSSPDRDEQYF; CDR3nt: TGTGCCAGCAGTTCCCCGGACAGGGACGAGCAGTACTTC
d_gene: TRBD1; v_gene: TRBV7-9; j_gene: TRBJ2-7; abundance: NA; CDR3aa: CASSSPPGQGPTYEQYF; CDR3nt: TGTGCCAGCAGCTCCCCCCCGGGACAGGGACCTACCTACGAGCAGTACTTC
d_gene: TRBD2; v_gene: TRBV6-1; j_gene: TRBJ2-7; abundance: few; CDR3aa: CASHRTTAGDEQYF; CDR3nt: TGTGCCAGCCATCGGACCACCGCGGGGGACGAGCAGTACTTC
d_gene: TRBD2; v_gene: TRBV7-9; j_gene: TRBJ2-7; abundance: NA; CDR3aa: CASSFAGGGNNEQYF; CDR3nt: TGTGCCAGCAGCTTCGCTGGGGGAGGGAACAACGAGCAGTACTTC
d_gene: NA; v_gene: TRBV27; j_gene: TRBJ1-1; abundance: once; CDR3aa: CASSLLDIPNTEAFF; CDR3nt: TGTGCCAGCAGTTTATTGGACATCCCGAACACTGAAGCTTTCTTT
d_gene: NA; v_gene: TRBV5-6; j_gene: TRBJ1-4; abundance: few; CDR3aa: CASSFDSGEEKLFF; CDR3nt: TGTGCCAGCAGCTTCGACTCGGGGGAGGAAAAACTGTTTTTT
d_gene: TRBD2; v_gene: TRBV2; j_gene: TRBJ2-1; abundance: NA; CDR3aa: CASSDLAGAINEQFF; CDR3nt: TGTGCCAGCAGTGATCTAGCGGGAGCCATCAATGAGCAGTTCTTC
d_gene: TRBD1; v_gene: TRBV19; j_gene: TRBJ1-5; abundance: few; CDR3aa: CASNRGTGVLRSNQPQHF; CDR3nt: TGTGCCAGTAATAGGGGGACAGGGGTTCTTAGGAGCAATCAGCCCCAGCATTTT
d_gene: NA; v_gene: TRBV5-1; j_gene: TRBJ2-3; abundance: NA; CDR3aa: CATNLGTITDTQYF; CDR3nt: TGCGCCACCAATTTAGGGACAATCACAGATACGCAGTATTTT
d_gene: TRBD1; v_gene: TRBV6-6; j_gene: TRBJ2-3; abundance: NA; CDR3aa: CASSAGTGFTDTQYF; CDR3nt: TGTGCCAGCAGTGCCGGGACAGGATTCACAGATACGCAGTATTTT
d_gene: TRBD1; v_gene: TRBV7-6; j_gene: TRBJ1-4; abundance: NA; CDR3aa: CASSFRQGDEKLFF; CDR3nt: TGTGCCAGCAGCTTCAGACAGGGTGATGAAAAACTGTTTTTT
d_gene: TRBD1; v_gene: TRBV19; j_gene: TRBJ1-1; abundance: NA; CDR3aa: CASRRDSLGPEAFF; CDR3nt: TGTGCCAGTAGGAGGGACAGCCTAGGGCCTGAAGCTTTCTTT
d_gene: TRBD1; v_gene: TRBV28; j_gene: TRBJ1-2; abundance: few; CDR3aa: CASSHSQGAVGGYTF; CDR3nt: TGTGCCAGCAGTCATTCACAGGGGGCGGTGGGGGGCTACACCTTC
d_gene: NA; v_gene: TRBV15; j_gene: TRBJ1-3; abundance: NA; CDR3aa: CATSREGGTGNTIYF; CDR3nt: TGTGCCACCAGCAGAGAAGGAGGGACCGGAAACACCATATATTTT
d_gene: TRBD1; v_gene: TRBV7-2; j_gene: TRBJ1-5; abundance: NA; CDR3aa: CASSLDRGPQHF; CDR3nt: TGTGCCAGCAGCTTAGACAGGGGGCCCCAGCATTTT
d_gene: TRBD1; v_gene: TRBV20-1; j_gene: TRBJ2-7; abundance: NA; CDR3aa: CSASIQGTSYF; CDR3nt: TGCAGTGCTAGTATACAGGGGACGAGTTACTTC
d_gene: TRBD1; v_gene: TRBV7-6; j_gene: TRBJ1-6; abundance: NA; CDR3aa: CASSLTESGTGNSPLHF; CDR3nt: TGTGCCAGCAGCTTGACGGAATCCGGGACAGGGAATTCACCCCTCCACTTT
d_gene: NA; v_gene: TRBV6-1; j_gene: TRBJ1-5; abundance: once; CDR3aa: CASSDRLNQPQHF; CDR3nt: TGTGCCAGCAGCGACAGGCTCAATCAGCCCCAGCATTTT
d_gene: NA; v_gene: TRBV7-8; j_gene: TRBJ1-6; abundance: NA; CDR3aa: CASGGGVISPLHF; CDR3nt: TGTGCCAGCGGCGGGGGAGTTATTTCACCCCTCCACTTT
d_gene: TRBD1; v_gene: TRBV20-1; j_gene: TRBJ1-1; abundance: NA; CDR3aa: CSANRGRKDFF; CDR3nt: TGCAGTGCTAACAGGGGGCGCAAAGACTTCTTT
d_gene: TRBD1; v_gene: TRBV28; j_gene: TRBJ1-2; abundance: NA; CDR3aa: CASSSGTGGPAFGGYTF; CDR3nt: TGTGCCAGCAGTTCCGGGACAGGGGGCCCGGCTTTTGGTGGCTACACCTTC
d_gene: TRBD2; v_gene: TRBV7-8; j_gene: TRBJ2-7; abundance: NA; CDR3aa: CASSPRWSGNYEQYF; CDR3nt: TGTGCCAGCAGCCCCCGGTGGAGCGGGAATTACGAGCAGTACTTC
d_gene: TRBD1; v_gene: TRBV6-5; j_gene: TRBJ1-5; abundance: few; CDR3aa: CASSSGPGQGNQPQHF; CDR3nt: TGTGCCAGCAGTTCAGGTCCGGGACAGGGAAATCAGCCCCAGCATTTT
d_gene: NA; v_gene: TRBV14; j_gene: TRBJ2-6; abundance: NA; CDR3aa: CASSQETEPLSGANVLTF; CDR3nt: TGTGCCAGCAGCCAAGAAACGGAGCCCCTCTCTGGGGCCAACGTCCTGACTTTC
d_gene: NA; v_gene: TRBV5-1; j_gene: TRBJ1-4; abundance: NA; CDR3aa: CASSPNSGWGLEKLFF; CDR3nt: TGCGCCAGCAGCCCTAACTCAGGGTGGGGTCTAGAAAAACTGTTTTTT
d_gene: NA; v_gene: TRBV21-1; j_gene: TRBJ1-6; abundance: NA; CDR3aa: CASSKVPGLKGNNSPLHF; CDR3nt: TGTGCCAGCAGCAAAGTCCCAGGTCTAAAAGGAAATAATTCACCCCTCCACTTT
d_gene: NA; v_gene: TRBV9; j_gene: TRBJ1-2; abundance: NA; CDR3aa: CASSVFGGDGYGYTF; CDR3nt: TGTGCCAGCAGCGTCTTTGGGGGGGATGGCTATGGCTACACCTTC
d_gene: NA; v_gene: TRBV5-6; j_gene: TRBJ2-7; abundance: NA; CDR3aa: CASSSYGRPYEQYF; CDR3nt: TGCGCCAGCAGCTCATATGGGAGGCCGTACGAGCAGTACTTC